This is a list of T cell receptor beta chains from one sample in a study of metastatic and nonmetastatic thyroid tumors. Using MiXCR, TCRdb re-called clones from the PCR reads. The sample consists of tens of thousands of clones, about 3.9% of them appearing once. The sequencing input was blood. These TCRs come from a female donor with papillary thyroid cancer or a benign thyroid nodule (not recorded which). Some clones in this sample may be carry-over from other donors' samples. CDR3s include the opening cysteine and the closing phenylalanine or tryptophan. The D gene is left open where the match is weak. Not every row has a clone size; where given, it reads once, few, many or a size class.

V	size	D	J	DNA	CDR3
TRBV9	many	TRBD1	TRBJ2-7	TGTGCCAGCAGCGTGTTTGGGGACAGGGGCTACGAGCAGTACTTC	CASSVFGDRGYEQYF
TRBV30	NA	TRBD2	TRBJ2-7	TGTGCCTGGAGGTCGCGGGGGTCCTCCTACGAGCAGTACTTC	CAWRSRGSSYEQYF
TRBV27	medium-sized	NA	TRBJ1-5	TGTGCCAGCAGTTTATGGGGGGGTGGTCAGCCCCAGCATTTT	CASSLWGGGQPQHF
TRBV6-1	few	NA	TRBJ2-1	TGTGCCAGCAGTGATGGGATCTCCTACAATGAGCAGTTCTTC	CASSDGISYNEQFF
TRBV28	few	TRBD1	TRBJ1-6	TGTGCCAGCAGTTTGGGGACAGGGGATCCACCCCTCCACTTT	CASSLGTGDPPLHF
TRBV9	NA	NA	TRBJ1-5	TGTGCCAGCAGCGCAGGGGCTGGAAAGCCCCAGCATTTT	CASSAGAGKPQHF
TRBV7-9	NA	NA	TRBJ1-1	TGTGCCAGCAGCCAGACGTTGAACACTGAAGCTTTCTTT	CASSQTLNTEAFF
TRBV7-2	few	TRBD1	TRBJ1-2	TGTGCCAGCAGCCGGGGACAGCATTATGGCTACACCTTC	CASSRGQHYGYTF
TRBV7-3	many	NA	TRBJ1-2	TGTGCCAGCAGCTCTCCGCGGGGGCTTGGGGGCTACACCTTC	CASSSPRGLGGYTF
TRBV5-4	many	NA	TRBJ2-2	TGTGCCAGCAGCCTGGGACGGACGAACACCGGGGAGCTGTTTTTT	CASSLGRTNTGELFF
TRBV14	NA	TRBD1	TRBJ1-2	TGTGCCAGCAGCCAAACCGGGACAGCAAGTGGGGGCTACAAATTC	CASSQTGTASGGYKF
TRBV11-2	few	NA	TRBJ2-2	TGTGCCAGCAGCCCCAGAGAGCAGAACACCGGGGAGCTGTTTTTT	CASSPREQNTGELFF
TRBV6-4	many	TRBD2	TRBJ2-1	TGTGCCAGCAGTGACAGGGGTAGCGGGATGGTCGATGAGCAGTTCTTC	CASSDRGSGMVDEQFF
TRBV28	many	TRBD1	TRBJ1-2	TGTGCCAGCAGTTCCACCCCGGCAGGGGGCTATGGCTACACCTTC	CASSSTPAGGYGYTF